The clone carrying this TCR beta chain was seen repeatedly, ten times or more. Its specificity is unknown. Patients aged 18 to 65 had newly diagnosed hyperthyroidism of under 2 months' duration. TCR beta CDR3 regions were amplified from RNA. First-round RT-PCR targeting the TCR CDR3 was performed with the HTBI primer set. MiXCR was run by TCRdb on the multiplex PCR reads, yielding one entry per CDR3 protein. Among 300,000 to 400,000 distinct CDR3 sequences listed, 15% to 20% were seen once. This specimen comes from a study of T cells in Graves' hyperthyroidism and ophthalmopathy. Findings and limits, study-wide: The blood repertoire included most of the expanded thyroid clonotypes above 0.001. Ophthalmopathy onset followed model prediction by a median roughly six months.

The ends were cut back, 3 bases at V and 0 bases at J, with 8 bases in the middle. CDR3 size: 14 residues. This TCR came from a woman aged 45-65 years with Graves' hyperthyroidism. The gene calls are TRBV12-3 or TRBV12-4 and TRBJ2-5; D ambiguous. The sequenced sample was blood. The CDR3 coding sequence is TGTGCCAGCAGTTTTAGGGCCTACCAAGAGACCCAGTACTTC. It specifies CASSFRAYQETQYF.